This TCR beta chain came from a study of T-cell reconstitution after alpha-beta-depleted transplantation in children. This clonotype was seen at least ten times. Preparing the TCRbeta library involved the use of unique molecular identifiers. TCRdb re-derived calls from the PCR reads in MiXCR, one entry per CDR3 protein. The sample yields around 340,000 distinct CDR3 sequences, 10% to 15% seen once. Germline V gives CDR1 SGHAT, CDR2 FQNNGV. V was pared by 1 base and J by 6 bases, with 12 bases between. The CDR3 has 14 amino acids. The clonotype was recovered from a human donor who donated a stem cell graft to a child with Fanconi anemia. This chain connects TRBV11-2 to TRBJ1-1; D not certain. The specimen was PBMCs, collected from the stem cell graft. The CDR3 sequence is CASSLASGLAEAFF. The CDR3 coding sequence is TGTGCCAGCAGCTTAGCATCTGGGTTGGCTGAAGCTTTCTTT.